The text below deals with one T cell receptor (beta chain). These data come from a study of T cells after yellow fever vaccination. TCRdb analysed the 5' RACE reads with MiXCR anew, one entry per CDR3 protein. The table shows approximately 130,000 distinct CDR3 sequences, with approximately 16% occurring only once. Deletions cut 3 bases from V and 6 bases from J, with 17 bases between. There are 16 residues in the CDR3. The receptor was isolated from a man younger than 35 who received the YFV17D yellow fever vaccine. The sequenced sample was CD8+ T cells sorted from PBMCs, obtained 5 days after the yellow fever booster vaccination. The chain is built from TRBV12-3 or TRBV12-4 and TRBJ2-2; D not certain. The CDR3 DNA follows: TGTGCCAGCAGTTTTTGGCGTAGGGCAGGTGCCGGGGAGCTGTTTTTT. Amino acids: CASSFWRRAGAGELFF.